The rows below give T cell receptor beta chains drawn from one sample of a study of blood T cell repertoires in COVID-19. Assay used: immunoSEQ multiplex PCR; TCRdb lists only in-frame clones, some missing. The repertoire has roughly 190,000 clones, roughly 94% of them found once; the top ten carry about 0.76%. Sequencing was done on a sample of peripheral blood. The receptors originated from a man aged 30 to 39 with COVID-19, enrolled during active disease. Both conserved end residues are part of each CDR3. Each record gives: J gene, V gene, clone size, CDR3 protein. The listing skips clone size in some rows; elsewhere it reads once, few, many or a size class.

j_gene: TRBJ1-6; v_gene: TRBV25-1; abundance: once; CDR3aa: CASSDPGAHNSPLHF
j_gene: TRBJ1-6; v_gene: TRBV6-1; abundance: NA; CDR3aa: CASSDDFEHSPLHF
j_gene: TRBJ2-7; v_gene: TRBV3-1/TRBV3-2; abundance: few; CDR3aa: CASSQEGLVYEQYF
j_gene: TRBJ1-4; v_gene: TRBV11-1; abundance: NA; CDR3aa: CASSRTTFEKLFF
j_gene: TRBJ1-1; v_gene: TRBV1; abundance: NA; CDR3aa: CTSTPSPHRDRGLNTEAFF
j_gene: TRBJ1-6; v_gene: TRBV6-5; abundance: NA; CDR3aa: CASRTVARSPLHF
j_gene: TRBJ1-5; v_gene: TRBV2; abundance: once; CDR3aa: CASSPDTGAPQPQHF
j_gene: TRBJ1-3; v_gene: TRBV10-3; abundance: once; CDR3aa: CAISDSGLSGNTIYF
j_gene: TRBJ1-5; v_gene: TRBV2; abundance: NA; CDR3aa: CASSPGTGDGQPQHF
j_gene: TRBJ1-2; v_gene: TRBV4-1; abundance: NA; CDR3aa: CASSQDSTAAPGYTF
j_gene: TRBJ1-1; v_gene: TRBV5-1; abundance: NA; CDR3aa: CASSLGGARTEAFF
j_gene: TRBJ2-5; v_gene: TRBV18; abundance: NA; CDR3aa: CASTSGGAGGETQYF
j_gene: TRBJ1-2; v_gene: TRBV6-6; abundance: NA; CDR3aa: CASTPGRGVGYTF
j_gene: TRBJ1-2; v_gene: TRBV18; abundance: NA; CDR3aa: CASSSTAGYGYTF
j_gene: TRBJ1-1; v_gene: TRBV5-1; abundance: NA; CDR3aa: CASSLTLGTGVRWAFF
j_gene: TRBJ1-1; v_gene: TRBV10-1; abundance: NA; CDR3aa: CASSEGQENTEAFF
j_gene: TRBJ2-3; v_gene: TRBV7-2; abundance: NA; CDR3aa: CASSLGRGTVDTQYF
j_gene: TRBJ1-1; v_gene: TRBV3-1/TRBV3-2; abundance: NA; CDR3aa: CASSQDMTGPTEAFF
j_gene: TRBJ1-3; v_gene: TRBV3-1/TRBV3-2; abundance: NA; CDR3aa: CASSQQPTGSSGNTIYF
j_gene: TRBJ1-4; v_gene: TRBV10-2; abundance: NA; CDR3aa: CASSEWADSNEKLFF